A single sample gave rise to the 16 T cell receptor beta chains below, sequenced in a study of blood T cell repertoires in COVID-19. Libraries were prepared by immunoSEQ multiplex PCR; TCRdb keeps only in-frame clonotypes and omits some of them. Of 130,000 or so clones listed, about three quarters are singletons. Specimen: peripheral blood. The receptors shown here come from a middle-aged man with acute or convalescent COVID-19.

This rearrangement joins TRBV18 to TRBJ2-1; 7 bases fit TRBD2. The CDR3 sequence is 14 residues long. Germline CDR1 KGHSH, CDR2 LQKENI. Unmatched junction bases numbered 7, after V lost 3 bases and J lost 8 bases. CDR3 in DNA: TGTGCCAGCTCACCGTACCGGGGGGTCGATGAGCAGTTCTTC. It encodes CASSPYRGVDEQFF.

The chain carries TRBV5-1 and TRBJ1-4, with 10 bases matching TRBD1. The CDR3 covers 16 residues. V lost 5 bases, J lost 0 bases, and 4 bases stayed unmatched. The germline CDR1 and CDR2 sequences are SGHRS and YFSETQ. CDR3 sequence reads: CASREGQGATNEKLFF. DNA for the CDR3: TGCGCCAGCAGGGAAGGACAGGGGGCAACTAATGAAAAACTGTTTTTT.

The chain joins TRBV19 to TRBJ1-5, with D tentatively TRBD1 (5 bases). Germline V gives CDR1 LNHDA, CDR2 SQIVND (reference sequence). CDR3 size: 14 residues. Trimming pared 0 bases from V and 7 bases from J, leaving 10 bases between. The CDR3 loop is CASSIDRVDQPQHF. CDR3 nucleotide sequence: TGTGCCAGTAGTATAGACAGGGTGGACCAGCCCCAGCATTTT.

This chain joins TRBV2 and TRBJ1-2, with D maybe TRBD1 (5 bases). The CDR3 runs 13 residues. With 0 bases removed from V and 7 bases from J, the gap between germline ends came to 9 bases. Germline CDR1 SNHLY, CDR2 FYNNEI. The CDR3 DNA sequence: TGTGCCAGCAGTGAAGCGCTCAGGGTTGGCTACACCTTC. Protein sequence: CASSEALRVGYTF. Full variable domain (rest looked up from reference TRBV2 and TRBJ1-2): EPEVTQTPSHQVTQMGQEVILRCVPISNHLYFYWYRQILGQKVEFLVSFYNNEISEKSEIFDDQFSVERPDGSNFTLKIRSTKLEDSAMYFCASSEALRVGYTFGSGTRLTVV.

This chain connects TRBV5-6 to TRBJ2-1, with 10 bases lining up with TRBD1. Trimming took 4 bases from V and 9 from J; bases not matched to a gene: 4. The CDR3 spans 13 residues. Per the germline V gene, CDR1 is SGHDT and CDR2 is YYEEEE. CDR3 sequence reads: CASSDGTGAEQFF. CDR3 DNA sequence: TGTGCCAGCAGCGATGGGACAGGGGCTGAGCAGTTCTTC.

This clone appeared a few times. The chain recombines TRBV24-1 with TRBJ1-2; D is unclear. Germline assignment: CDR1 KGHDR and CDR2 SFDVKD. The CDR3 covers 12 residues. The V and J ends lost 11 bases and 1 base respectively, with 10 bases between them. CDR3: CAKMTGNYGYTF. The DNA of the CDR3 is TGTGCCAAGATGACGGGTAACTATGGCTACACCTTC.

Turning to this clone: This specimen includes other DNA sequences encoding the same CDR3. This sequence joins TRBV19 and TRBJ2-7, with unresolved D. The CDR3 is 12 amino acids. Germline V lookup: CDR1 LNHDA, CDR2 SQIVND (reference sequence). V dropped 9 bases and J dropped 3 bases, with 12 bases sitting between them. CDR3 residues: CASSDRGYEQYF. CDR3 sequence (DNA): TGTGCCAGCTCCGACCGAGGCTACGAGCAGTACTTC.

V usage is TRBV21-1 and J usage is TRBJ1-1; TRBD1 was called by the table and not checked on the DNA. TRBV21-1 is a pseudogene segment. There are 15 residues in the CDR3. CDR3 nucleotides: TGTGCCAGCAGCTTGGACAGGGGGGAAAACACTGAAGCTTTCTTT. It is translated as CASSLDRGENTEAFF.

The chain carries TRBV10-1 and TRBJ2-7; TRBD2 agrees at 7 bases. Germline V lookup: CDR1 WNHNN, CDR2 SYGVQD (reference sequence). J was trimmed by 6 bases and V by 0 bases; bases with no gene match: 2. The CDR3 covers 13 residues. The CDR3 sequence is CASSESPGGEQYF. In DNA form, the CDR3 reads TGCGCCAGCAGTGAGTCTCCGGGGGGCGAGCAGTACTTC.

The chain links TRBV2 to TRBJ1-2, with D perhaps TRBD1 (5 bases). Germline loops: CDR1 SNHLY, CDR2 FYNNEI. The length of the CDR3 is 13 residues. Between the trimmed V and J ends, which lost 4 bases and 0 bases, there was a span of 6 bases. CDR3 in amino acids: CASSGTTNYGYTF. CDR3 DNA sequence: TGTGCCAGCAGTGGGACAACTAACTATGGCTACACCTTC. The full variable domain, rest sourced from reference TRBV2 and TRBJ1-2, is EPEVTQTPSHQVTQMGQEVILRCVPISNHLYFYWYRQILGQKVEFLVSFYNNEISEKSEIFDDQFSVERPDGSNFTLKIRSTKLEDSAMYFCASSGTTNYGYTFGSGTRLTVV.

The chain links TRBV14 to TRBJ2-3, with 7 nucleotides matching TRBD1. Per germline, CDR1 SGHDN and CDR2 FVKESK. J gave up 0 bases and V 0 bases, and 15 bases lay outside the gene matches. The CDR3 has 20 residues. CDR3 DNA sequence: TGTGCCAGCAGCCAAGAGAGGAGGACAGGATACTTTAGAAGCACAGATACGCAGTATTTT. It translates to CASSQERRTGYFRSTDTQYF.

V and J are TRBV30 and TRBJ1-2; 7 nucleotides line up with TRBD1. CDR1 and CDR2 (germline): GTSNPN, SVGIG (reference sequence). J lost 2 bases, V lost 2 bases, and 5 bases had no gene match. This CDR3 has 14 residues. CDR3 residues: CAWSRKGQNYGYTF. The CDR3 bases are TGTGCCTGGAGTAGGAAGGGACAGAACTATGGCTACACCTTC. Complete variable domain (other parts from reference TRBV30 and TRBJ1-2): SQTIHQWPATLVQPVGSPLSLECTVEGTSNPNLYWYRQAAGRGLQLLFYSVGIGQISSEVPQNLSASRPQDRQFILSSKKLLLSDSGFYLCAWSRKGQNYGYTFGSGTRLTVV.

The chain combines TRBV24-1 with TRBJ2-2, with no clear D. V was shortened by 3 bases and J by 3 bases, with 4 bases between the two germline ends. Germline V gene sequence: CDR1 KGHDR, CDR2 SFDVKD. The CDR3 extends over 13 amino acids. CDR3 sequence (DNA): TGTGCCACCAGTGATCATTACACCGGGGAGCTGTTTTTT. It encodes CATSDHYTGELFF.

V is TRBV24-1 and J is TRBJ2-2; 7 bases map to TRBD1. The CDR3 extends over 15 amino acids. V shed 6 bases and J 2 bases; nucleotides not matched to a gene: 5. The germline CDR1 and CDR2 sequences are KGHDR and SFDVKD. The CDR3 reads CATSRGQSNTGELFF. The CDR3 nucleotides are TGTGCCACCAGTCGGGGACAGAGCAACACCGGGGAGCTGTTTTTT.

This chain connects TRBV11-3 to TRBJ2-1, with TRBD1 identical over 9 bases. The J segment lost 5 bases and the V segment lost 6 bases, leaving 8 bases of the junction unmatched. This CDR3 region has 15 residues. Germline-derived CDR1 and CDR2 are SGHNT and YENEEA. In DNA, the CDR3 is TGTGCCAGCAGTGGGGGGACAGGGCAGAACAATGAGCAGTTCTTC. Its translation is CASSGGTGQNNEQFF. The entire variable domain, with the rest obtained from reference TRBV11-3 and TRBJ2-1, is as follows: EAGVVQSPRYKIIEKKQPVAFWCNPISGHNTLYWYLQNLGQGPELLIRYENEEAVDDSQLPKDRFSAERLKGVDSTLKIQPAELGDSAVYLCASSGGTGQNNEQFFGPGTRLTVL.

The DNA of the CDR3 is TGTGCCAGCAGTGAATTGGGCAGCTACTACGAGCAGTACTTC. Translating it yields CASSELGSYYEQYF. The V and J genes are TRBV25-1 and TRBJ2-7; D not resolved. Germline assignment: CDR1 MGHDK and CDR2 SYGVNS. The CDR3 is made up of 14 amino acids. Trimming cost V 1 base and J 3 bases, with 10 bases left between them.